This T cell receptor beta chain was obtained from a study of cytomegalovirus exposure and HLA in healthy donors (dated by TCRdb to 2016 to 2017). For the wider study: According to a later analysis, the approximately 130 validation repertoires were produced on the same platform as the roughly 720 repertoires of the first cohort. The study aimed to test whether signatures of past pathogen exposure could be identified by cataloging public T cell receptors. Along with the approximately 670-subject first cohort, a separate validation cohort of over 90 different subjects was used. To predict cytomegalovirus infection status, the study brought together high-throughput TCR immunosequencing, statistical association of individual TCRs with disease status, and machine learning. The research as a whole found: In vitro tests confirmed that three of the cytomegalovirus-associated TCR beta chains recognize cytomegalovirus antigens. The classifier was reported to diagnose cytomegalovirus status with high specificity and sensitivity in both the original and validation cohorts. A later analysis found that TCRs clustered in the first cohort also tended to co-occur in the roughly 120 validation repertoires, with roughly 95% of cluster scores above 0. The validation cohort had no HLA typing available for a later analysis, so co-occurrence within that cohort was assessed over all 130 or so repertoires. According to the authors, the approach could potentially be generalized to other disease states and immunological phenotypes. In the study, about 150 TCR beta chains were listed as associated with cytomegalovirus. While some public TCRs were present in many individuals, most TCR sequences turned up only very rarely across donors.

Concerning this clone itself: Its antigen is currently not known. It has no much larger one-base neighbor in the sample; base qualities were not kept.

Libraries were constructed by the immunoSEQ multiplex PCR assay. Turning to the authors' computational methods: A statistical classification framework was built to diagnose cytomegalovirus status from the catalog of TCR beta chain sequences. TCRdb retrieved this table from immuneACCESS and kept in-frame rearrangements only. Not all clones are present; in checked studies, unresolved V genes account for under half, and no reason is known for the remainder. The V and J calls and clone size are taken from that table; D and trimming were inferred from the DNA. For this sample there are roughly 100,000 clones; about 95% appear just once. 0.7% to 0.9% of the sample is in the top ten clones. V loses 5 bases at its end and J loses 7 bases; junction bases beyond the gene matches: 10. Via the germline V gene (reference sequence), CDR1 is SEHNR and CDR2 FQNEAQ. The CDR3 runs 17 residues from the cysteine to the phenylalanine. CDR3 DNA only is kept here, 51 bases in frame from base 1.

Separate from the approximately 700-subject first cohort, the validation cohort of roughly 110 subjects was the group to which the donors belonged. This chain joins TRBV7-9 to TRBJ2-2; 13 bases in the middle match TRBD2. Sequencing was performed on PBMCs. This TCR came from a woman between 18 and 29 years old in good health and CMV-seronegative. The nucleotide sequence reads as follows: TGTGCCAGCAGCCCTCGGACTAGCGGGAGTGTGAGCGGGGAGCTGTTTTTT. This codes for CASSPRTSGSVSGELFF. With the rest looked up from the reference TRBV7-9 and TRBJ2-2 genes rather than sequenced, the full variable domain is DTGVSQNPRHKITKRGQNVTFRCDPISEHNRLYWYRQTLGQGPEFLTYFQNEAQLEKSRLLSDRFSAERPKGSFSTLEIQRTEQGDSAMYLCASSPRTSGSVSGELFFGEGSRLTVL.